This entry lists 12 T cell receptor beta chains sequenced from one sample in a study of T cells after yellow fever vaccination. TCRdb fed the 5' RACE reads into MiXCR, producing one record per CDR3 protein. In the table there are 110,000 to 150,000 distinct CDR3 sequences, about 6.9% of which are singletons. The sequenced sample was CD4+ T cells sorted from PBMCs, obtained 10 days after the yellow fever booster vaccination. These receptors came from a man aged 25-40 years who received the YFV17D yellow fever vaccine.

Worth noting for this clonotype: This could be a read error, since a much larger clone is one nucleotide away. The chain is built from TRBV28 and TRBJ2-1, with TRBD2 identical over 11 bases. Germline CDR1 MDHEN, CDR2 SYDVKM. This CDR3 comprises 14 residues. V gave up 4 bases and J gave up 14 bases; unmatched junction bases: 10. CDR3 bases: TGTGCCAGCAGTTCGCACTTAGCGGGAGGGTGGAAGTTCTTC. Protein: CASSSHLAGGWKFF. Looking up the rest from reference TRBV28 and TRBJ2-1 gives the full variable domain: DVKVTQSSRYLVKRTGEKVFLECVQDMDHENMFWYRQDPGLGLRLIYFSYDVKMKEKGDIPEGYSVSREKKERFSLILESASTNQTSMYLCASSSHLAGGWKFFGPGTRLTVL.

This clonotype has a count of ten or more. The CDR3, as DNA: TGCGCCAGCAGCTTGGGCGGGGCGAATGCCGAAGCTTTCTTT. Its protein product is CASSLGGANAEAFF. The chain combines TRBV5-1 with TRBJ1-1; tentative D call: TRBD1 (5 bases). CDR3 length: 14 residues. CDR1 is SGHRS and CDR2 is YFSETQ in the germline V gene. Trimming took off 0 bases at V and 8 bases at J, with 14 bases between the two ends.

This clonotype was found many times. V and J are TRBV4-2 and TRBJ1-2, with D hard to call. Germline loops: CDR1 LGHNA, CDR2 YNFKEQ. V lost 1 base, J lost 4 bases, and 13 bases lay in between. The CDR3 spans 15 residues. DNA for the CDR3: TGTGCCAGCAGCCAAGGAGAACGGGGTGGCTATGGCTACACCTTC. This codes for CASSQGERGGYGYTF.

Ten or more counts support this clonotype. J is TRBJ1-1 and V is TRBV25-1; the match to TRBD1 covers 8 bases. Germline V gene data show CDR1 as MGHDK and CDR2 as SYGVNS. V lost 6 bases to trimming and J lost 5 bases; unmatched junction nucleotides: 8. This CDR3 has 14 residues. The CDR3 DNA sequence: TGTGCCAGCAGAGTCGACAGGGGAGAGACTGAAGCTTTCTTT. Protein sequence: CASRVDRGETEAFF.

The CDR3 is CASTKQTGINQPQHF. In DNA form, the CDR3 reads TGTGCCAGCACCAAGCAGACAGGAATCAATCAGCCCCAGCATTTT. The V call is TRBV12-3 or TRBV12-4, the J call TRBJ1-5; D might be TRBD1 (6 bases). The length of the CDR3 is 15 residues. The V and J ends lost 7 bases and 3 bases respectively, with 16 bases between them.

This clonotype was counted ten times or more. CDR3 DNA: TGCAGTGTACGGCGGGGGGGGGCAGATACGCAGTATTTT. Protein sequence: CSVRRGGADTQYF. The rearrangement links TRBV20-1 to TRBJ2-3; TRBD2 matches at 9 bases. The V segment lost 7 bases and the J segment 4 bases; nucleotides outside the gene matches: 6. The CDR3 contains 13 residues. Per germline, CDR1 DFQATT and CDR2 SNEGSKA (reference sequence).

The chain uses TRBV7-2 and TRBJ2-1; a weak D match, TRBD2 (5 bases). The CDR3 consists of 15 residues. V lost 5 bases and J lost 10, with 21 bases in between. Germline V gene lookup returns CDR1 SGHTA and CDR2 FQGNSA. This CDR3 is CASSNQVDGRREQFF. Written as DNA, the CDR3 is TGTGCCAGCAGCAACCAGGTCGACGGCCGGAGGGAGCAGTTCTTC.

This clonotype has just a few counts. The CDR3: CAWRSSGRARYNEQFF. The CDR3 DNA sequence: TGTGCCTGGAGATCTAGCGGGAGGGCGCGCTACAATGAGCAGTTCTTC. The V and J genes are TRBV30 and TRBJ2-1; 12 positions match TRBD2. With 3 bases clipped from V and 3 bases from J, the junction kept 6 bases outside the gene matches. Germline V gene lookup returns CDR1 GTSNPN and CDR2 SVGIG (reference sequence). This CDR3 contains 16 residues.

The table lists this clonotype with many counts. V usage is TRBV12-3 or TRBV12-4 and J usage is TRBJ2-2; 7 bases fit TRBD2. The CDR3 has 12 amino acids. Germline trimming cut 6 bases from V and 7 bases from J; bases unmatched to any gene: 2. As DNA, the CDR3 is TGTGCCAGCAGCGGCGGGAGCGGGGAGCTGTTTTTT. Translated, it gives CASSGGSGELFF.

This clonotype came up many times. The CDR3 DNA sequence: TGCAGTGCTAGAGATGAGCGGGGGAGTGAGCAGTACTTC. Encoded protein: CSARDERGSEQYF. V is TRBV20-1 and J is TRBJ2-7, with 8 positions matching TRBD2. The CDR3 is made up of 13 amino acids. V lost 0 bases to trimming and J lost 7 bases; unmatched junction nucleotides: 5. Germline V lookup: CDR1 DFQATT, CDR2 SNEGSKA (reference sequence).

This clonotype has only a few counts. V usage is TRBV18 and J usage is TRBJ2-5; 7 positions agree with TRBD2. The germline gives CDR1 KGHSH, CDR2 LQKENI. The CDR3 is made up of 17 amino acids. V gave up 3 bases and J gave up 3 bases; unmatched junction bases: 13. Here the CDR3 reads CASSPPSFSSGKETQYF. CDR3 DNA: TGTGCCAGCTCACCTCCGAGTTTTTCTAGCGGTAAAGAGACCCAGTACTTC.

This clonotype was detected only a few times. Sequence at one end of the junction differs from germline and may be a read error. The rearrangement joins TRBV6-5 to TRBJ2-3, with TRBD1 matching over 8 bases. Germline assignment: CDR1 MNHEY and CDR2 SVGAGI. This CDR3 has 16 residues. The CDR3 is CASSYGQGKGTGTQYF. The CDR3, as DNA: TGTGCCAGCAGTTACGGACAGGGTAAGGGCACAGGTACGCAGTATTTT.